This T cell receptor beta chain comes out of a study of naive and memory T cell subsets. Overall study findings and caveats: Each distinct alpha or beta sequence counts as one clonotype. TCR abundance followed a power law differing between naive and memory subsets. Gini index rose across naive, CM, EM and EMRA in CD4 and CD8. Naive repertoires, especially CD8, held a few larger clonotypes, possibly memory cells re-expressing CD45RA.

Germline-derived CDR1 and CDR2 are LNHNV and YYDKDF (reference sequence). V was pared by 4 bases and J by 4 bases, with 3 bases of the junction left unmatched. CDR3 length equals 15 residues. CMV status came from CD4+ T cell IFNgamma after overnight CMV lysate stimulation of fresh PBMCs. The table lists this clonotype with a few counts. Its antigen is still unknown. An equimolar mix of two oligonucleotides served as the beta constant-region primer for TRBC1 and TRBC2. Nested alpha and beta constant-region primers with the SP2 primer drove four PCR rounds on ligated cDNA. TCRdb processed the UMI-ligation and nested PCR reads anew with MiXCR; each CDR3 protein has one entry. The repertoire holds approximately 100,000 distinct CDR3 sequences, with around 13% as singletons.

V and J are TRBV15 and TRBJ2-1, with TRBD2 identical over 11 bases. Source material: naive CD8+ T cells from blood. The clonotype was recovered from a human donor in good health. The CDR3 is CATSNLAGGYNEQFF. The CDR3 DNA reads TGTGCCACCAGCAACCTAGCGGGGGGTTACAATGAGCAGTTCTTC.